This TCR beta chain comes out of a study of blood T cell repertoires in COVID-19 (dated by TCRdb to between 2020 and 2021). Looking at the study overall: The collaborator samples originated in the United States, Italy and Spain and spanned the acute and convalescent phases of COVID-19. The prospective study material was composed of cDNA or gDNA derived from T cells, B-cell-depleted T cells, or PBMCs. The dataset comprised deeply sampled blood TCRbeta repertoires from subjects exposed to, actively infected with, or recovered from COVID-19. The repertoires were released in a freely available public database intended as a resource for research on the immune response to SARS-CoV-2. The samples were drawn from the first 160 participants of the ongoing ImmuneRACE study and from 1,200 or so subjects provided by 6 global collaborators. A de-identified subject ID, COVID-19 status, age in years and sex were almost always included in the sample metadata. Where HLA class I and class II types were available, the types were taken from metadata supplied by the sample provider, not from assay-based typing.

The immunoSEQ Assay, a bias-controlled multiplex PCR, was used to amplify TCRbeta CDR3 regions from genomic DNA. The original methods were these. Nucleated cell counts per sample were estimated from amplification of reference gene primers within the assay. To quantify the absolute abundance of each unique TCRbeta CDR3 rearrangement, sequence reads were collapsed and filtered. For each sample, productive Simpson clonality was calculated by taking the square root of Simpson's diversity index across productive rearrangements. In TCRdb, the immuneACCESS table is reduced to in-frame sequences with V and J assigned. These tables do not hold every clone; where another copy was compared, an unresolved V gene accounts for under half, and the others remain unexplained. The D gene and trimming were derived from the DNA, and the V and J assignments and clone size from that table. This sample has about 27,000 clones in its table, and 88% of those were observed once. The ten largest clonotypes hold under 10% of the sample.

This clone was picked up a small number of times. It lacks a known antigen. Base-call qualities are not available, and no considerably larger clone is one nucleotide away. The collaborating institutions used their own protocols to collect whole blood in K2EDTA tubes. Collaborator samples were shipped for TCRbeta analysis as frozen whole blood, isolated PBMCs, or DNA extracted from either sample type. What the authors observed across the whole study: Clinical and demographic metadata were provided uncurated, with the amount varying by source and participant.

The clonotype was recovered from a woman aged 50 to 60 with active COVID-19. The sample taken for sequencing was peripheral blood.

The nucleotide sequence is given as TGTGCCAGCACGGAGGGGGCCAGCAATCAGCCCCAGCATTTT. Translated, it gives CASTEGASNQPQHF. Rearrangement joined TRBV2 to TRBJ1-5, with 7 junctional bases fitting TRBD1. Spanning cysteine to phenylalanine, the CDR3 consists of 14 amino acids. Only CDR3 DNA remains: 42 bases, in frame from the first base. At the junction V is shortened by 7 bases and J by 1 base; bases outside the gene matches: 4. From the germline V gene, CDR1 is SNHLY and CDR2 is FYNNEI.